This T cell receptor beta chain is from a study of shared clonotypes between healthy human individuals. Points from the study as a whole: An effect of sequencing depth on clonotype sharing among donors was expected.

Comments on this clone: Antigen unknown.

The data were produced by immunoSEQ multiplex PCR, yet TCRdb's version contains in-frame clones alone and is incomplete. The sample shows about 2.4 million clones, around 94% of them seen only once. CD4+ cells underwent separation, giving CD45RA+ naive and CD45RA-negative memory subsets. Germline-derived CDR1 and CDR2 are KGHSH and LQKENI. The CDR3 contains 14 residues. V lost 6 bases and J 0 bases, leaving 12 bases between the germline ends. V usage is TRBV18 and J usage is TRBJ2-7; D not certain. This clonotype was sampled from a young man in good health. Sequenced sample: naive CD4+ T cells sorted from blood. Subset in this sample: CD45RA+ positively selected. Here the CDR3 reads CASSNGQTSYEQYF. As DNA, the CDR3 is TGTGCCAGCTCCAACGGGCAGACCTCCTACGAGCAGTACTTC. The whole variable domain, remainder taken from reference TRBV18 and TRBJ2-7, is NAGVMQNPRHLVRRRGQEARLRCSPMKGHSHVYWYRQLPEEGLKFMVYLQKENIIDESGMPKERFSAEFPKEGPSILRIQQVVRGDSAAYFCASSNGQTSYEQYFGPGTRLTVT.